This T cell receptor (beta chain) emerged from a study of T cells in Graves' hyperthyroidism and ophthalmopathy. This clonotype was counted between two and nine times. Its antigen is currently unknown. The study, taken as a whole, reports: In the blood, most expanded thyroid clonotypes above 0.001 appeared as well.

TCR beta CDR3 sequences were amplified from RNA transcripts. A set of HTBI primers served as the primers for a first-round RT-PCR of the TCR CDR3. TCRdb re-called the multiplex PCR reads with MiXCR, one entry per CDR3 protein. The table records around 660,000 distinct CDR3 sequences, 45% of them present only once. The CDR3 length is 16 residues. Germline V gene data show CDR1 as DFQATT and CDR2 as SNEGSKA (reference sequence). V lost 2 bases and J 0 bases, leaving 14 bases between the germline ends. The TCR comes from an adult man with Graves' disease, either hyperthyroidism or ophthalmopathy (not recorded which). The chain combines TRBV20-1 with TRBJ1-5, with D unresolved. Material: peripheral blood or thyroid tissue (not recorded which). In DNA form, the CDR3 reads TGCAGTGCTAGACCCAAAGGCTGGGGTAGCAATCAGCCCCAGCATTTT. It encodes CSARPKGWGSNQPQHF.